Presented here are 32 T cell receptor beta chains from one specimen sequenced in a study of blood T cell repertoires in COVID-19. Only in-frame clones appear in the TCRdb table, and some are missing; sequencing was by immunoSEQ multiplex PCR. The sample yields hundreds of thousands of clones, around 87% seen once. Source material: peripheral blood. The receptors here all came from a man in his sixties or seventies with acute or convalescent COVID-19.

J is TRBJ2-1 and V is TRBV7-3, with D perhaps matching TRBD1 (7 bases). Per the germline V gene, CDR1 is SGHTA and CDR2 is FQGTGA. This CDR3 has 13 amino acids. V was clipped by 2 bases and J by 9 bases, with 11 bases between them. DNA for the CDR3: TGTGCCAGCAGCTTACGGCAGGGGGGTGAGCAGTTCTTC. Protein product: CASSLRQGGEQFF. Complete variable domain (other parts from reference TRBV7-3 and TRBJ2-1): GAGVSQTPSNKVTEKGKYVELRCDPISGHTALYWYRQSLGQGPEFLIYFQGTGAADDSGLPNDRFFAVRPEGSVSTLKIQRTERGDSAVYLCASSLRQGGEQFFGPGTRLTVL.

The rearrangement links TRBV28 to TRBJ2-5; TRBD2 matches 11 bases. From germline, CDR1 is MDHEN and CDR2 SYDVKM. V dropped 4 bases and J dropped 1; count of bases not matched to a gene: 5. The CDR3 runs to 16 residues. Here the CDR3 reads CASSYFTSGGQETQYF. The CDR3 DNA reads TGTGCCAGCAGTTACTTCACTAGCGGGGGCCAAGAGACCCAGTACTTC.

In regard to this clone: The CDR3 does not end in the conserved phenylalanine or tryptophan, so this is likely a read error. Because the CDR3's place on the DNA is in doubt, the DNA is left out and the CDR3 is given as listed by TCRdb. V and J are TRBV25-1 and TRBJ1-6. The CDR3 sequence runs 9 residues, both termini included. The V gene's germline CDR1 is MGHDK and CDR2 SYGVNS. This chain's CDR3 is CASSEVGDC.

This chain uses TRBV28 with TRBJ2-1; 14 positions agree with TRBD2. CDR3 length: 19 amino acids. With V trimmed by 4 bases and J by 2 bases, 10 bases remained unmatched. Germline CDR1 MDHEN, CDR2 SYDVKM. The CDR3 reads CASSSPTSGRAGTYNEQFF. DNA of the CDR3: TGTGCCAGCAGTTCGCCGACTAGCGGGAGGGCTGGAACCTACAATGAGCAGTTCTTC.

The chain recombines TRBV14 with TRBJ2-3; tentatively, D is TRBD1 (6 bases). CDR3 length: 15 residues. CDR1 is SGHDN and CDR2 is FVKESK in the germline V gene. Trimming shortened V by 1 base and J by 6 bases, and 14 bases separated the two germline ends. CDR3 protein: CASSQAQGPRDTQYF. For the CDR3, the DNA is TGTGCCAGCAGCCAAGCTCAGGGGCCCAGGGATACGCAGTATTTT.

The chain links TRBV7-2 to TRBJ2-2; 12 positions match TRBD2. Trimming took 5 bases from V and 8 from J; bases not matched to a gene: 9. Germline assignment: CDR1 SGHTA and CDR2 FQGNSA. This CDR3 contains 16 residues. For the CDR3, the DNA is TGTGCCAGCAGCCCGACTAGCGGGGGAGCAGGAGGGGAGCTGTTTTTT. This sequence encodes CASSPTSGGAGGELFF.

The chain links TRBV14 to TRBJ2-7; TRBD2 agrees at 8 bases. Germline trimming cut 6 bases from V and 4 bases from J; bases unmatched to any gene: 8. From germline, CDR1 is SGHDN and CDR2 FVKESK. The CDR3 runs 14 residues. The CDR3 DNA reads TGTGCCAGCAGTCTCGGGAGCGGGAGATACGAGCAGTACTTC. It is translated as CASSLGSGRYEQYF.

The rearrangement links TRBV19 to TRBJ1-5; the match to TRBD1 covers 9 bases. Germline V CDR1 and CDR2: LNHDA, SQIVND (reference sequence). The CDR3 spans 14 residues. V was pared by 4 bases and J by 6 bases, with 4 bases of the junction left unmatched. DNA for the CDR3: TGTGCCAGTAGTAGGGGACAGGGTACTCAGCCCCAGCATTTT. Amino acids: CASSRGQGTQPQHF.

The chain couples TRBV28 to TRBJ1-2; 9 positions match TRBD1. Germline V gives CDR1 MDHEN, CDR2 SYDVKM. The V segment lost 3 bases and the J segment 8 bases; nucleotides outside the gene matches: 10. The CDR3 length is 15 residues. CDR3 in DNA: TGTGCCAGCAGTTTTTCGTTGGGACAGGGTTACGGCTACACCTTC. Its translation is CASSFSLGQGYGYTF.

This clone was counted between two and nine times. The rearrangement links TRBV30 to TRBJ1-5, with 7 nucleotides matching TRBD1. The germline V gene encodes CDR1 GTSNPN and CDR2 SVGIG (reference sequence). V lost 5 bases to trimming and J lost 3 bases; unmatched junction nucleotides: 7. This CDR3 comprises 14 residues. This chain's CDR3 is CAWGGGQFNQPQHF. CDR3 DNA sequence: TGTGCCTGGGGAGGGGGACAGTTCAATCAGCCCCAGCATTTT.

V gene TRBV10-1 combines with J gene TRBJ2-7, with 7 bases identical to TRBD2. The germline CDR1 and CDR2 sequences are WNHNN and SYGVQD (reference sequence). The V segment lost 8 bases and the J segment 5 bases; nucleotides outside the gene matches: 9. This CDR3 has 13 amino acids. The CDR3 region is CASSPAGFNEQYF. The CDR3 coding sequence is TGCGCCAGCTCGCCAGCGGGATTCAACGAGCAGTACTTC.

The genes are TRBV28 and TRBJ2-1; D remains ambiguous. The germline V gene encodes CDR1 MDHEN and CDR2 SYDVKM. The CDR3 has 11 amino acids. The V gene lost 3 bases and the J gene lost 6 bases, with 3 bases spanning the gap. In DNA, the CDR3 is TGTGCCAGCAGTTTTATCAATGAGCAGTTCTTC. Its translation is CASSFINEQFF.

The CDR3, as DNA: TGTGCCAGCAGTGCCCTCCGACAGGGAGATCAGCCCCAGCATTTT. It is translated as CASSALRQGDQPQHF. The chain employs TRBV2 and TRBJ1-5, with 7 positions matching TRBD1. The V gene's germline CDR1 is SNHLY and CDR2 FYNNEI. The CDR3 contains 15 residues. The ends lost 4 bases at V and 5 bases at J; junction bases unmatched: 8.

The rearrangement joins TRBV30 to TRBJ1-6; 7 bases fit TRBD1. Germline CDR1 and CDR2: GTSNPN and SVGIG (reference sequence). Trimming at V came to 4 bases and at J to 7 bases, leaving 7 bases not matched to a gene. This CDR3 contains 14 residues. This chain's CDR3 is CAWTGGTANSPLHF. The DNA of the CDR3 is TGTGCCTGGACAGGGGGGACGGCAAATTCACCCCTCCACTTT.

The chain joins TRBV18 to TRBJ2-7; TRBD2 is a possible D gene (7 bases). The CDR3 contains 14 residues. Germline V gives CDR1 KGHSH, CDR2 LQKENI. Trimming pared 3 bases from V and 7 bases from J, leaving 16 bases between. CDR3 nucleotide sequence: TGTGCCAGCTCACCGGCCCCGGGGGGCATTGAGCAGTACTTC. As protein: CASSPAPGGIEQYF.

The CDR3: CASSLGGYQPQHF. The CDR3, as DNA: TGTGCCAGCAGCTTGGGGGGGTATCAGCCCCAGCATTTT. This chain joins TRBV7-9 and TRBJ1-5, with D maybe TRBD1 (5 bases). Germline CDR1 and CDR2: SEHNR and FQNEAQ (reference sequence). Between the trimmed V and J ends, which lost 3 bases and 5 bases, there was a span of 8 bases. This CDR3 is built from 13 residues.

The chain carries TRBV19 and TRBJ1-5; D is perhaps TRBD1 (5 bases). The CDR3 is 14 residues long. V was pared by 4 bases and J by 1 base, with 8 bases between. CDR1 LNHDA and CDR2 SQIVND come from the germline V gene (reference sequence). This chain's CDR3 is CASSTPGSNQPQHF. CDR3 coding DNA: TGTGCCAGTAGTACCCCAGGGAGCAATCAGCCCCAGCATTTT.

In this sample, this clone turned up once. The genes are TRBV7-8 and TRBJ1-2, with 9 nucleotides matching TRBD1. Looked up from germline, CDR1 is SGHVS and CDR2 is FQNEAQ. V lost 5 bases to trimming and J lost 6 bases; unmatched junction nucleotides: 7. This CDR3 comprises 14 residues. Here the CDR3 reads CASSRGTGLHGYTF. The CDR3 DNA follows: TGTGCCAGCAGCCGAGGGACAGGGCTTCATGGCTACACCTTC. The full variable domain, rest sourced from reference TRBV7-8 and TRBJ1-2, is GAGVSQSPRYKVAKRGQDVALRCDPISGHVSLFWYQQALGQGPEFLTYFQNEAQLDKSGLPSDRFFAERPEGSVSTLKIQRTQQEDSAVYLCASSRGTGLHGYTFGSGTRLTVV.

This clone has just one count. The V and J genes are TRBV21-1 and TRBJ2-7; TRBD2, the table's D call, lacks a check against the DNA. TRBV21-1 is reported as a pseudogene. The CDR3 is made up of 16 amino acids. Here the CDR3 reads CASSSRKNPETYEQYF. The CDR3, as DNA: TGTGCCAGCAGCTCTAGAAAGAACCCGGAGACCTACGAGCAGTACTTC.

V and J are TRBV19 and TRBJ2-3; tentatively, D is TRBD1 (6 bases). Germline V gene data show CDR1 as LNHDA and CDR2 as SQIVND (reference sequence). Deletions cut 9 bases from V and 3 bases from J, with 19 bases between. The CDR3 consists of 15 residues. The CDR3 sequence is CASRGTLGSTDTQYF. The CDR3 DNA reads TGTGCCAGCAGGGGTACGTTGGGGTCAACAGATACGCAGTATTTT.

The chain combines TRBV28 with TRBJ1-2; weak D call: TRBD1 (6 bases). V was shortened by 5 bases and J by 8 bases, with 18 bases between the two germline ends. This CDR3 is 14 amino acids long. Germline V gene data show CDR1 as MDHEN and CDR2 as SYDVKM. CDR3 region: CASSLPGGAFGYTF. In DNA, the CDR3 is TGTGCCAGCAGTCTTCCCGGGGGGGCTTTCGGCTACACCTTC.

This sequence joins TRBV2 and TRBJ1-2; D is uncertain. The CDR3 runs to 14 residues. Deletions cut 3 bases from V and 3 bases from J, with 11 bases between. In germline, CDR1 is SNHLY, CDR2 FYNNEI. The CDR3 protein is CASSESTYYYGYTF. The CDR3 DNA sequence: TGTGCCAGCAGTGAGTCTACGTACTACTATGGCTACACCTTC.

This chain connects TRBV28 to TRBJ1-1; weak D call: TRBD1 (6 bases). The germline V gene encodes CDR1 MDHEN and CDR2 SYDVKM. The CDR3 contains 15 residues. Trimming removed 1 base from V and 11 bases from J, with 20 bases in between. The CDR3 region is CASSLSMGAGRGAFF. DNA for the CDR3: TGTGCCAGCAGTTTATCAATGGGGGCAGGGAGAGGGGCTTTCTTT.

V is TRBV30 and J is TRBJ2-7, with D perhaps matching TRBD2 (5 bases). CDR1 is GTSNPN and CDR2 is SVGIG in the germline V gene (reference sequence). V was cut by 1 base and J by 0 bases, with 19 bases left in between. This CDR3 region has 17 residues. As DNA, the CDR3 is TGTGCCTGGAGTGGGGTCGGGAAGACCAATTCCTCCTACGAGCAGTACTTC. Protein: CAWSGVGKTNSSYEQYF.

The V call is TRBV9, the J call TRBJ2-7; 7 nucleotides match TRBD2. The germline V gene encodes CDR1 SGDLS and CDR2 YYNGEE. The CDR3 has 15 amino acids. V shed 4 bases and J 2 bases; nucleotides not matched to a gene: 9. The CDR3 here is CASSLSWDYTYEQYF. The CDR3 bases are TGTGCCAGCAGCCTCAGTTGGGACTATACCTACGAGCAGTACTTC.

This chain joins TRBV7-2 and TRBJ2-7; a weak D match, TRBD2 (5 bases). The V end lost 1 base, the J end lost 6 bases, and 13 bases lay between the germline ends. CDR3 length: 14 residues. CDR1 and CDR2 (germline): SGHTA, FQGNSA. The CDR3 protein is CASSLVALVGEQYF. Written as DNA, the CDR3 is TGTGCCAGCAGCTTAGTGGCACTAGTCGGCGAGCAGTACTTC. The full variable domain, completed using reference TRBV7-2 and TRBJ2-7, is GAGVSQSPSNKVTEKGKDVELRCDPISGHTALYWYRQSLGQGLEFLIYFQGNSAPDKSGLPSDRFSAERTGGSVSTLTIQRTQQEDSAVYLCASSLVALVGEQYFGPGTRLTVT.

The J gene is TRBJ2-5, the V gene TRBV5-4; the match to TRBD2 covers 7 bases. Germline V lookup: CDR1 SGHNT, CDR2 YYREEE (reference sequence). The CDR3 contains 14 residues. The V and J ends lost 2 bases and 5 bases, in that order; junction bases with no gene match: 6. For the CDR3, the DNA is TGTGCCAGCAGCTTATGGGGGGGAGGCGAGACCCAGTACTTC. Encoded protein: CASSLWGGGETQYF.

This chain connects TRBV10-3 to TRBJ1-5, with TRBD1 matching over 7 bases. V dropped 3 bases and J dropped 5; count of bases not matched to a gene: 7. This CDR3 is built from 15 residues. CDR1 and CDR2 (germline): ENHRY, SYGVKD. In DNA form, the CDR3 reads TGTGCCATCAGTGACCCGGGACAGAAACATCAGCCCCAGCATTTT. This gives the protein CAISDPGQKHQPQHF.

The chain uses TRBV18 and TRBJ2-5; perhaps TRBD1 as D (5 bases). CDR1 KGHSH and CDR2 LQKENI come from the germline V gene. V lost 1 base and J 2 bases, leaving 14 bases between the germline ends. The CDR3 spans 16 residues. The CDR3 nucleotides read TGTGCCAGCTCACCACGGGGCGGACAACGACAAGAGACCCAGTACTTC. This gives the protein CASSPRGGQRQETQYF.

The chain uses TRBV29-1 and TRBJ2-7; TRBD2 aligns across 8 bases. CDR3 length: 12 amino acids. The V segment lost 4 bases and the J segment 5 bases; nucleotides outside the gene matches: 4. Germline CDR1 is SQVTM and CDR2 is ANQGSEA. The CDR3 loop reads CSVVGTSHEQYF. The DNA for the CDR3 is TGCAGCGTTGTTGGGACTAGTCACGAGCAGTACTTC.

J is TRBJ2-7 and V is TRBV5-4, with TRBD1 identical over 9 bases. V lost 2 bases and J lost 5; bases outside the gene matches: 5. This CDR3 has 14 amino acids. CDR1 SGHNT and CDR2 YYREEE come from the germline V gene (reference sequence). The CDR3 reads CASSFPGQGHEQYF. The DNA for the CDR3 is TGTGCCAGCAGCTTTCCGGGACAGGGCCACGAGCAGTACTTC.

The rearrangement uses TRBV2 and TRBJ1-4; TRBD1 agrees at 9 bases. Germline values: CDR1 SNHLY, CDR2 FYNNEI. J gave up 8 bases and V 4 bases, and 8 bases lay outside the gene matches. This CDR3 has 15 residues. CDR3 region: CASSGSGTGSEKLFF. CDR3 bases: TGTGCCAGCAGTGGCTCCGGGACAGGGTCGGAAAAACTGTTTTTT.